What follows are 22 T cell receptor beta chains derived from one specimen sequenced in a study of blood T cell repertoires in COVID-19. This table comes from immunoSEQ multiplex PCR, and its TCRdb copy is limited to in-frame clones, with some not included. The table shows 150,000 to 200,000 clones, with roughly nine tenths occurring only once. Sequencing input: peripheral blood. Receptors originate from a man aged 65-85 years with acute or convalescent COVID-19.

V is TRBV18 and J is TRBJ2-5; D is perhaps TRBD2 (5 bases). The CDR3 extends over 16 amino acids. V was trimmed by 6 bases and J by 4 bases, leaving 21 bases between them. CDR1 is KGHSH, CDR2 LQKENI, per germline. CDR3 sequence (DNA): TGTGCCAGCTCTCCCGACGGGCCGAGGGCGGCAGAGACCCAGTACTTC. Encoded protein: CASSPDGPRAAETQYF.

The chain joins TRBV7-9 to TRBJ1-5; 8 bases align to TRBD1. The length of the CDR3 is 15 residues. Germline CDR1 is SEHNR and CDR2 is FQNEAQ (reference sequence). Losses at the gene ends were 3 bases for V and 6 bases for J; bases not matched to a gene: 7. CDR3: CASSFSDRGGQPQHF. The CDR3 bases are TGTGCCAGCAGCTTCAGCGACAGGGGAGGTCAGCCCCAGCATTTT.

The rearrangement joins TRBV10-1 to TRBJ1-2; 8 bases match TRBD1. CDR3 length: 16 amino acids. Trimming removed 6 bases from V and 7 bases from J; junction bases left unmatched: 16. CDR1 WNHNN and CDR2 SYGVQD come from the germline V gene (reference sequence). CDR3 amino acids: CASSPGQGYLLGGYTF. CDR3 coding DNA: TGCGCCAGCAGCCCCGGACAGGGCTACCTCCTGGGTGGCTACACCTTC.

The chain recombines TRBV5-1 with TRBJ2-7; a possible D gene is TRBD2 (5 bases). CDR1 and CDR2 from the germline V gene are SGHRS and YFSETQ. Trimming pared 0 bases from V and 3 bases from J, leaving 10 bases between. This CDR3 is built from 14 residues. CDR3 DNA sequence: TGCGCCAGCAGCTTGGAGCCTAGCAGCTACGAGCAGTACTTC. Its protein is CASSLEPSSYEQYF.

This clone was seen a few times. The rearrangement uses TRBV2 and TRBJ2-1, with D maybe TRBD2 (6 bases). The CDR3 has 15 amino acids. The V and J ends lost 2 bases and 0 bases respectively, with 8 bases between them. The germline CDR1 and CDR2 sequences are SNHLY and FYNNEI. Here the CDR3 DNA reads TGTGCCAGCAGTGAATCGCGGGGCTCCTACAATGAGCAGTTCTTC. This encodes CASSESRGSYNEQFF.

Only a few counts were recorded for this clone. The chain employs TRBV2 and TRBJ2-5; 8 positions agree with TRBD2. Germline lookup yields CDR1 SNHLY and CDR2 FYNNEI. This CDR3 has 16 amino acids. V shed 5 bases and J 3 bases; nucleotides not matched to a gene: 11. CDR3 sequence (DNA): TGTGCCAGCAGTAACCGGGGGGCGGGAGGTAAAGAGACCCAGTACTTC. This codes for CASSNRGAGGKETQYF.

This clone is a singleton in its sample. V usage is TRBV3-1 (or the pseudogene TRBV3-2) and J usage is TRBJ2-7, with 7 bases fitting TRBD1. The V segment lost 1 base and the J segment 5 bases; nucleotides outside the gene matches: 5. The CDR3 totals 14 residues. Germline assignment: CDR1 LGHDT and CDR2 YNNKEL (reference sequence). The CDR3 DNA reads TGTGCCAGCAGCCAAGTTCAGGGGGTACACGAGCAGTACTTC. This codes for CASSQVQGVHEQYF.

This chain connects TRBV18 to TRBJ2-5, with TRBD2 matching 13 bases. From germline, CDR1 is KGHSH and CDR2 LQKENI. V lost 3 bases to trimming and J lost 5 bases; unmatched junction nucleotides: 3. This CDR3 has 15 residues. DNA of the CDR3: TGTGCCAGCTCACCGACGGGACTAGCGGGGGAGACCCAGTACTTC. Protein sequence: CASSPTGLAGETQYF.

This chain uses TRBV9 with TRBJ2-3, with a weak D call TRBD1 (7 bases). CDR1 is SGDLS, CDR2 YYNGEE, per germline. V lost 2 bases to trimming and J lost 0 bases, with 25 bases between them. This CDR3 is built from 20 residues. CDR3 DNA: TGTGCCAGCAGCGTTTGGTCAGGGGGACGGGGGCTACGGAGCACAGATACGCAGTATTTT. Amino acids: CASSVWSGGRGLRSTDTQYF.

This clone was seen a few times. V and J are TRBV28 and TRBJ1-5; tentatively, D is TRBD1 (5 bases). Per the germline V gene, CDR1 is MDHEN and CDR2 is SYDVKM. The CDR3 extends over 14 amino acids. Trimming left V 5 bases short and J 7 bases short, with 15 bases between. In DNA form, the CDR3 reads TGTGCCAGCAGTAGACAGTCGTATGAACAGCCCCAGCATTTT. This gives the protein CASSRQSYEQPQHF.

The chain employs TRBV29-1 and TRBJ2-7; 7 positions match TRBD1. J lost 2 bases, V lost 6 bases, and 7 bases had no gene match. Germline loops: CDR1 SQVTM, CDR2 ANQGSEA. The CDR3 extends over 13 amino acids. The CDR3: CSVAGTVTYEQYF. CDR3 coding DNA: TGCAGCGTCGCCGGGACAGTAACCTACGAGCAGTACTTC.

V gene TRBV19 combines with J gene TRBJ2-1; 9 bases are a match to TRBD2. CDR1 LNHDA and CDR2 SQIVND come from the germline V gene (reference sequence). This CDR3 is built from 15 residues. V lost 5 bases, J lost 10 bases, and 12 bases stayed unmatched. CDR3 loop: CASSPTGLARIEQFF. The CDR3 nucleotides read TGTGCCAGTAGTCCCACCGGACTAGCGAGAATAGAGCAGTTCTTC.

V is TRBV19 and J is TRBJ1-2, with 9 positions matching TRBD1. Germline V lookup: CDR1 LNHDA, CDR2 SQIVND (reference sequence). This CDR3 has 13 amino acids. The J segment lost 8 bases and the V segment lost 6 bases, leaving 7 bases of the junction unmatched. Here the CDR3 reads CASSRRDREGYTF. For the CDR3, the DNA is TGTGCCAGTAGCAGAAGGGACAGGGAAGGCTACACCTTC.

The chain couples TRBV13 to TRBJ2-3; the D gene is possibly TRBD1 (6 bases). Germline V gene lookup returns CDR1 PRHDT and CDR2 FYEKMQ (reference sequence). V dropped 6 bases and J dropped 5 bases, with 12 bases sitting between them. This CDR3 has 13 residues. The CDR3 reads CASSLRGRDTQYF. The CDR3 bases are TGTGCCAGCAGTCTCAGGGGAAGAGATACGCAGTATTTT.

V and J are TRBV10-1 and TRBJ2-1; D uncertain. The CDR3 loop spans 12 amino acids. Germline V gene sequence: CDR1 WNHNN, CDR2 SYGVQD (reference sequence). V was trimmed by 2 bases and J by 4 bases, leaving 3 bases between them. The CDR3 region is CASSEQYNEQFF. DNA of the CDR3: TGCGCCAGCAGTGAGCAGTACAATGAGCAGTTCTTC.

DNA of the CDR3: TGTGCCAGTAGTAAGACGGGGAAGACTGAAGCTTTCTTT. Its protein product is CASSKTGKTEAFF. The rearrangement links TRBV19 to TRBJ1-1; D uncertain. The CDR3 extends over 13 amino acids. V was clipped by 4 bases and J by 5 bases, with 11 bases between them. Germline V gene lookup returns CDR1 LNHDA and CDR2 SQIVND (reference sequence).

V and J are TRBV7-8 and TRBJ2-7, with a weak D call TRBD2 (7 bases). V was shortened by 3 bases and J by 6 bases, with 18 bases between the two germline ends. The CDR3 has 15 residues. Germline V gene lookup returns CDR1 SGHVS and CDR2 FQNEAQ. The CDR3 here is CASSLRGRATTEQYF. The CDR3 DNA is TGTGCCAGCAGCTTGAGGGGGAGGGCCACAACCGAGCAGTACTTC.

This sequence joins TRBV9 and TRBJ2-5; D ambiguous. The germline gives CDR1 SGDLS, CDR2 YYNGEE. The CDR3 length is 14 residues. Between the trimmed V and J ends, which lost 0 bases and 5 bases, there was a span of 11 bases. The CDR3 loop reads CASSVGPGPETQYF. CDR3 nucleotide sequence: TGTGCCAGCAGCGTAGGCCCAGGCCCGGAGACCCAGTACTTC.

A few counts support this clone. The V and J genes are TRBV6-5 and TRBJ1-5; D is undetermined. Germline CDR1 and CDR2: MNHEY and SVGAGI. This CDR3 spans 12 amino acids. Trimming left V 7 bases short and J 5 bases short, with 9 bases between. In DNA, the CDR3 is TGTGCCAGCAAAGAGGGCCATCAGCCCCAGCATTTT. Translating gives CASKEGHQPQHF.

This clone was picked up one time. The V and J genes are TRBV28 and TRBJ1-4; the match to TRBD1 covers 7 bases. Losses at the gene ends were 3 bases for V and 8 bases for J; bases not matched to a gene: 6. Per the germline V gene, CDR1 is MDHEN and CDR2 is SYDVKM. CDR3 length equals 14 residues. CDR3 residues: CASSFSGGREKLFF. The CDR3 nucleotides read TGTGCCAGCAGTTTTTCAGGGGGAAGGGAAAAACTGTTTTTT.

The chain is built from TRBV16 and TRBJ1-2, with D possibly matching TRBD1 (5 bases). Germline V lookup: CDR1 KGHSY, CDR2 FQNENV. V was pared by 2 bases and J by 1 base, with 8 bases between. The CDR3 extends over 14 amino acids. CDR3 sequence reads: CASSQDSFNYGYTF. For the CDR3, the DNA is TGTGCCAGCAGCCAAGACAGTTTTAACTATGGCTACACCTTC.

V gene TRBV5-1 combines with J gene TRBJ1-1; possible D gene TRBD1, 6 bases. The V end lost 1 base, the J end lost 4 bases, and 11 bases lay between the germline ends. Germline V lookup: CDR1 SGHRS, CDR2 YFSETQ. This CDR3 has 14 residues. CDR3 nucleotides: TGCGCCAGCAGCTTGCAGGGGTGGGGCACTGAAGCTTTCTTT. As protein: CASSLQGWGTEAFF.